This is a list of T cell receptor beta chains from one sample in a study of neurological immune-mediated disorders. MiXCR was run by TCRdb on the 5' RACE reads, yielding one entry per CDR3 protein. The table shows about 60,000 distinct CDR3 sequences, with about 3.3% occurring only once. Sequencing was carried out using PBMCs. The receptors were gathered from a woman aged 55 to 70 with multiple sclerosis. Each CDR3 is given with its conserved first and last residue. A D gene is named only where the DNA matches it firmly. Clone size appears in some rows only: once, few, many, or a class for an expanded clone.

>many|TRBD2|TRBV20-1|TRBJ2-7
TGCAGTGCGCCTGGGACTAGCGGGAACATCTACGAGCAGTACTTC
CSAPGTSGNIYEQYF
>many|TRBD2|TRBV5-1|TRBJ2-7
TGCGCCAGCAGCTTGGAGGCGACTAGCGGGAGTTCGGACGAGCAGTACTTC
CASSLEATSGSSDEQYF
>many|TRBD2|TRBV29-1|TRBJ2-5
TGCAGCGCTGCGGGAGGCCGGGAGACCCAGTACTTC
CSAAGGRETQYF
>.|.|TRBV12-3/TRBV12-4|TRBJ2-7
TGTGCCAGCAGTTTAGAATCGTGGGGCAGGGCCGACGAGCAGTACTTC
CASSLESWGRADEQYF
>many|.|TRBV20-1|TRBJ2-2
TGCAGTGCTAGAGCTGGCGGAGCGGACACCGGGGAGCTGTTTTTT
CSARAGGADTGELFF
>many|.|TRBV28|TRBJ1-2
TGTGCCAGCAGTTTATGGACAGGATGGAACTATGGCTACACCTTC
CASSLWTGWNYGYTF
>many|.|TRBV20-1|TRBJ1-1
TGCAGTGCTAGAGAACAGGGTGGCACTGAAGCTTTCTTT
CSAREQGGTEAFF
>many|.|TRBV12-3/TRBV12-4|TRBJ2-7
TGTGCCAGCAGTTTACTTGGCACGTTAACCTACGAGCAGTACTTC
CASSLLGTLTYEQYF
>few|.|TRBV5-1|TRBJ1-1
TGCGCCAGCAGCTTGGGACCGGGACCGGTAGTTGAAGCTTTCTTT
CASSLGPGPVVEAFF
>many|TRBD2|TRBV9|TRBJ2-7
TGTGCCAGCAGCGTCGGTCGGGGGGCCTACGAGCAGTACTTC
CASSVGRGAYEQYF
>.|.|TRBV20-1|TRBJ1-1
TGCAGTGCTAGAGATTCGGGCAGGCCCATGAACACTGAAGCTTTCTTT
CSARDSGRPMNTEAFF
>many|TRBD2|TRBV5-6|TRBJ2-7
TGTGCCAGCCGCCTAGTGCTAGCGGGATCCTACGAGCAGTACTTC
CASRLVLAGSYEQYF
>many|.|TRBV5-1|TRBJ2-1
TGCGCCAGCAGCATCAGTCCCGCGGGGTTGTCCTACAATGAGCAGTTCTTC
CASSISPAGLSYNEQFF
>many|TRBD1|TRBV5-4|TRBJ2-2
TGTGCCACCCGGACAGGCGGTACCGGGGAGCTGTTTTTT
CATRTGGTGELFF
>many|.|TRBV5-1|TRBJ2-1
TGCGCCAGCAGGGTAACAGGCGATGAGCAGTTCTTC
CASRVTGDEQFF
>many|.|TRBV5-1|TRBJ2-7
TGCGCCAGCAGCTTTACGCAGGGGCGGAACGAGCAGTACTTC
CASSFTQGRNEQYF
>many|TRBD1|TRBV20-1|TRBJ1-6
TGCAGTGCTCAGGGGGCTATGAGGTCACCCCTCCACTTT
CSAQGAMRSPLHF
>many|TRBD1|TRBV5-1|TRBJ1-6
TGCGCCAGCAGACCCGGACAGGGTGACCCACCCCTCCACTTT
CASRPGQGDPPLHF
>many|TRBD2|TRBV20-1|TRBJ2-7
TGCAGTGCCGTGACTAGCAGAACCTACGAGCAGTACTTC
CSAVTSRTYEQYF
>many|.|TRBV5-1|TRBJ2-2
TGCGCCAGCAGCTCGGCCTCGAACACCGGGGAGCTGTTTTTT
CASSSASNTGELFF
>many|.|TRBV20-1|TRBJ2-3
TGCAGTGCTAGGCCCCAGGGGTTAAAGCGCCCCTTCACAGATACGCAGTATTTT
CSARPQGLKRPFTDTQYF
>many|TRBD1|TRBV7-2|TRBJ2-7
TGTGCCAGCAGCTCAGGGGGCGGCTCCTACGAGCAGTACTTC
CASSSGGGSYEQYF
>many|.|TRBV5-1|TRBJ2-3
TGCGCCAGCACCCCCCCGGCAACAGATACGCAGTATTTT
CASTPPATDTQYF
>many|TRBD2|TRBV20-1|TRBJ2-3
TGCAGTGGCACTCGCGGGGGGTATGATACGCAGTATTTT
CSGTRGGYDTQYF
>many|.|TRBV7-8|TRBJ2-7
TGTGCCAGCAGCCCCGTAACCGGGACGCGGAGTTACGAGCAGTACTTC
CASSPVTGTRSYEQYF
>many|.|TRBV5-5|TRBJ1-5
TGTGCCAGCAGCTTGACGACTGCCAGGGGAGGCAATCAGCCCCAGCATTTT
CASSLTTARGGNQPQHF
>many|.|TRBV5-1|TRBJ2-1
TGCGCCAGCAGCTTGAGCCGGGATTACAATGAGCAGTTCTTC
CASSLSRDYNEQFF
>many|TRBD2|TRBV19|TRBJ2-3
TGTGCCAGTAGTAGGCGCGGGACTAGCGTTAGCACAGATACGCAGTATTTT
CASSRRGTSVSTDTQYF
>many|.|TRBV4-1|TRBJ1-2
TGCGCCAGCAGCCAAAGGGATGACACCCACTATGGCTACACCTTC
CASSQRDDTHYGYTF